The source of this T cell receptor beta chain is a study of molecular identifiers for immune sequencing clone quantification. The CDR3 consists of 14 residues. J was trimmed by 3 bases and V by 3 bases; bases with no gene match: 3. CDR1 DFQATT and CDR2 SNEGSKA come from the germline V gene (reference sequence). TCRdb called the PCR reads again in MiXCR, with one record for every CDR3 protein. The sample contains about 510,000 distinct CDR3 sequences, about 25% of which appear only once. The J gene is TRBJ2-1, the V gene TRBV20-1; 9 bases align to TRBD2. This receptor was taken from a human donor in good health. Some libraries in this study had Jurkat cell RNA spiked in. Input material: naive CD8+ T cells from blood, with Jurkat cell RNA spiked in. As for subset: FACS-sorted CD8+CD4-CCR7+CD45RA+ naive T cells. CDR3 residues: CSASGGGVYNEQFF. The CDR3 coding sequence is TGCAGTGCTAGTGGCGGGGGGGTCTACAATGAGCAGTTCTTC.